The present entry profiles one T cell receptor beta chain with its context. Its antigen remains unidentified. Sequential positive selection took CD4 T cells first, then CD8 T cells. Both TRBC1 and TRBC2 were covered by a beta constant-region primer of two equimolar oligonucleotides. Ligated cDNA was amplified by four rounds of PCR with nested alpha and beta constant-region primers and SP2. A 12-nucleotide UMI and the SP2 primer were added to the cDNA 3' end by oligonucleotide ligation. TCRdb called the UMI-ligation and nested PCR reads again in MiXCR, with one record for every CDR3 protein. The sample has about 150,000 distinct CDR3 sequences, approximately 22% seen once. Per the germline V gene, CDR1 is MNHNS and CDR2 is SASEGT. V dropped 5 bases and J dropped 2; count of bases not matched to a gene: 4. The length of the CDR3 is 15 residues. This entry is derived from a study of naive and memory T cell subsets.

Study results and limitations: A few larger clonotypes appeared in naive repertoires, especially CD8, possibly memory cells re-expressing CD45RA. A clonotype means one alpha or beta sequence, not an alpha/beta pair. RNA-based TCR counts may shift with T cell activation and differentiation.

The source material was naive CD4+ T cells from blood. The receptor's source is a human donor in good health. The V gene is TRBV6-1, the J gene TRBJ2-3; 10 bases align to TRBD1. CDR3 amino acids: CASSQDRGTTDTQYF. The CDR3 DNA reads TGTGCCAGCAGTCAGGACAGGGGGACCACAGATACGCAGTATTTT.